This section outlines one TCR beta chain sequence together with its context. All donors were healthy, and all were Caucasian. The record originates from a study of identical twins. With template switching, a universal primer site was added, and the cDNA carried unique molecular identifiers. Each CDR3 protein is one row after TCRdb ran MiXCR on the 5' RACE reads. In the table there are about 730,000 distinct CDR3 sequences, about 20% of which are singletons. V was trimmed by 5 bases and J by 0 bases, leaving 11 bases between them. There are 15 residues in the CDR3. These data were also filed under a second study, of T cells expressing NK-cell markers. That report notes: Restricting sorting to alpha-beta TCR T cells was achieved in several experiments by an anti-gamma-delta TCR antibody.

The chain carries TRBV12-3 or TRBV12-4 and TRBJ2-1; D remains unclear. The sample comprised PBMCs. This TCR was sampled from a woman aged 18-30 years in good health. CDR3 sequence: CASSKSVSSYNEQFF. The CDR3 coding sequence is TGTGCCAGCAGTAAGTCCGTGAGCTCCTACAATGAGCAGTTCTTC.